A single sample is the source of the 26 T cell receptor beta chains below, sequenced in a study. In TCRdb, the RT-PCR reads were re-called with MiXCR into one record per CDR3 protein. The sample yields hundreds of thousands of distinct CDR3 sequences, more than 13% seen once. The sample consisted of memory CD4+ T cells from blood. The receptors shown here come from a female donor in good health, serving as a healthy control.

The CDR3 sequence: CAWNRDQGKLFF. The CDR3 DNA reads as TGTGCCTGGAACAGGGACCAGGGGAAACTGTTTTTT. The chain couples TRBV30 to TRBJ1-4, with D possibly TRBD1 on 6 matching bases. V was trimmed by 4 bases and J by 11 bases, leaving 14 bases between them. This CDR3 is 12 amino acids long. In germline, CDR1 is GTSNPN, CDR2 SVGIG (reference sequence).

This clonotype turned up a few times. The genes are TRBV25-1 and TRBJ1-2; no firm D call. Germline V lookup: CDR1 MGHDK, CDR2 SYGVNS. The V and J ends lost 5 bases and 2 bases respectively, with 12 bases between them. The CDR3 covers 14 residues. Here the CDR3 reads CASSLGNVNYGYTF. DNA of the CDR3: TGTGCCAGCAGTCTGGGGAATGTGAACTATGGCTACACCTTC.

This clonotype was detected a few times. The V call is TRBV20-1, the J call TRBJ1-1; D remains ambiguous. V lost 6 bases to trimming and J lost 5 bases, with 16 bases between them. The CDR3 is 13 amino acids. Germline assignment: CDR1 DFQATT and CDR2 SNEGSKA (reference sequence). CDR3 coding DNA: TGCAGTGCAAACGCCAGATTTAGGACTGAAGCTTTCTTT. Its protein product is CSANARFRTEAFF.

This clonotype was recorded a few times. This chain joins TRBV7-2 and TRBJ1-6; 8 positions agree with TRBD1. This CDR3 is 15 amino acids long. The V gene's germline CDR1 is SGHTA and CDR2 FQGNSA. V lost 5 bases, J lost 7 bases, and 7 bases stayed unmatched. Written as DNA, the CDR3 is TGTGCCAGCAGCCCAAGGACAGGGAGGAATTCACCCCTCCACTTT. It specifies CASSPRTGRNSPLHF.

This clonotype appeared a few times. J is TRBJ1-1 and V is TRBV18; the D is unclear. The V and J ends lost 6 bases and 0 bases respectively, with 11 bases between them. The CDR3 runs 14 residues. In germline, CDR1 is KGHSH, CDR2 LQKENI. CDR3 residues: CASSPMGMNTEAFF. The DNA for the CDR3 is TGTGCCAGCTCGCCGATGGGAATGAACACTGAAGCTTTCTTT.

There are a few counts of this clonotype. The V and J genes are TRBV10-3 and TRBJ1-5; D unresolved. The V and J ends lost 6 bases and 4 bases respectively, with 10 bases between them. CDR3 size: 13 residues. Germline CDR1 and CDR2: ENHRY and SYGVKD. The CDR3 DNA follows: TGTGCCATCAGCGGATCGGGTAATCAGCCCCAGCATTTT. This codes for CAISGSGNQPQHF.

This clonotype was observed a few times. The genes are TRBV9 and TRBJ2-5; D may be TRBD2 (7 bases). CDR1 is SGDLS, CDR2 YYNGEE, per germline. This CDR3 has 17 residues. The V end was cut by 2 bases, the J end by 5 bases, with 22 bases between. CDR3 sequence reads: CASSVHHGGRGEETQYF. The CDR3 DNA reads TGTGCCAGCAGCGTCCACCACGGGGGGAGGGGGGAGGAGACCCAGTACTTC.

A few counts support this clonotype. The genes are TRBV27 and TRBJ2-1; 8 bases match TRBD1. V lost 7 bases and J lost 4; bases outside the gene matches: 9. Germline V gene lookup returns CDR1 MNHEY and CDR2 SMNVEV (reference sequence). The CDR3 length is 15 residues. CDR3 amino acids: CASKGGQGAYNEQFF. CDR3 DNA sequence: TGTGCCAGCAAAGGGGGGCAGGGGGCATACAATGAGCAGTTCTTC.

This clonotype was observed many times. The chain employs TRBV20-1 and TRBJ2-7, with D possibly matching TRBD2 (6 bases). V lost 3 bases and J lost 9, with 15 bases in between. This CDR3 has 12 residues. Germline-derived CDR1 and CDR2 are DFQATT and SNEGSKA (reference sequence). The CDR3 spells CSARPGRDGQYF. The CDR3 coding sequence is TGCAGTGCTAGGCCAGGGCGGGACGGGCAGTACTTC.

The V gene is TRBV7-8, the J gene TRBJ1-2; tentatively, D is TRBD1 (5 bases). This CDR3 region has 14 residues. The V and J ends lost 5 bases and 1 base respectively, with 11 bases between them. CDR1 and CDR2 (germline): SGHVS, FQNEAQ. CDR3 sequence (DNA): TGTGCCAGCAGCCGAAGGGGATTTAACTATGGCTACACCTTC. Translation gives CASSRRGFNYGYTF.

V and J are TRBV19 and TRBJ2-5; no reliable D call. This CDR3 has 13 residues. The germline CDR1 and CDR2 sequences are LNHDA and SQIVND (reference sequence). V was clipped by 5 bases and J by 2 bases, with 9 bases between them. CDR3 sequence (DNA): TGTGCCAGTAGTGAAGGCGCGCAAGAGACCCAGTACTTC. This sequence encodes CASSEGAQETQYF.

J is TRBJ1-1 and V is TRBV6-1; D unresolved. Trimming stripped 8 bases from V and 0 bases from J, with 10 bases between. The CDR3 totals 13 residues. Germline V gene sequence: CDR1 MNHNS, CDR2 SASEGT. This chain's CDR3 is CASLRTLNTEAFF. For the CDR3, the DNA is TGTGCCAGCCTAAGGACGTTGAACACTGAAGCTTTCTTT.

This clonotype was observed many times. The CDR3 sequence is CASSLAGGRREQYF. DNA for the CDR3: TGTGCCAGCAGCTTGGCGGGAGGGCGACGCGAGCAGTACTTC. The rearrangement joins TRBV7-2 to TRBJ2-7; 9 positions agree with TRBD2. The CDR3 is 14 amino acids. J lost 6 bases, V lost 3 bases, and 6 bases had no gene match. Germline CDR1 SGHTA, CDR2 FQGNSA.

The chain uses TRBV10-3 and TRBJ2-1, with TRBD2 identical over 7 bases. This CDR3 spans 15 amino acids. Germline values: CDR1 ENHRY, CDR2 SYGVKD. Trimming at V came to 0 bases and at J to 4 bases, leaving 3 bases not matched to a gene. CDR3 amino acids: CAISESISGYNEQFF. The DNA of the CDR3 is TGTGCCATCAGTGAGTCGATTAGCGGGTACAATGAGCAGTTCTTC.

Only a few counts were recorded for this clonotype. The chain employs TRBV9 and TRBJ1-4; perhaps TRBD1 as D (6 bases). The CDR3 consists of 14 residues. The V and J ends lost 4 bases and 8 bases respectively, with 15 bases between them. Germline V gene sequence: CDR1 SGDLS, CDR2 YYNGEE. CDR3 region: CASSPQGLEEKLFF. CDR3 DNA: TGTGCCAGCAGCCCCCAGGGGCTCGAGGAAAAACTGTTTTTT.

V gene TRBV20-1 combines with J gene TRBJ2-7; 8 positions match TRBD1. CDR1 is DFQATT, CDR2 SNEGSKA, per germline (reference sequence). CDR3 length: 11 residues. In DNA form, the CDR3 reads TGCTCAGGGGGCCCCTCGCGCGAGCAGTACTTC. Residues: CSGGPSREQYF.

This clonotype showed up many times. The chain recombines TRBV29-1 with TRBJ1-3; D might be TRBD1 (6 bases). The V and J ends lost 4 bases and 0 bases respectively, with 7 bases between them. Germline CDR1 reads SQVTM; CDR2 reads ANQGSEA. The CDR3 length is 13 residues. DNA for the CDR3: TGCAGCGTTGGACAGGACTCTGGAAACACCATATATTTT. The encoded protein is CSVGQDSGNTIYF.

The chain is built from TRBV7-9 and TRBJ1-1, with TRBD1 matching over 11 bases. J lost 3 bases, V lost 5 bases, and 8 bases had no gene match. The germline CDR1 and CDR2 sequences are SEHNR and FQNEAQ (reference sequence). The CDR3 has 16 residues. In DNA, the CDR3 is TGTGCCAGCAGCATAGGACAGGGGGCAATAGACACTGAAGCTTTCTTT. It yields the protein CASSIGQGAIDTEAFF.

This clonotype was observed at least ten times. V usage is TRBV7-2 and J usage is TRBJ1-1, with 7 positions matching TRBD1. The CDR3 is 15 residues long. The V gene's germline CDR1 is SGHTA and CDR2 FQGNSA. V gave up 5 bases and J gave up 2 bases; unmatched junction bases: 8. CDR3 in amino acids: CASSPVAGGNTEAFF. The CDR3 DNA reads TGTGCCAGCAGCCCCGTGGCAGGGGGTAACACTGAAGCTTTCTTT.

This clonotype was detected ten times or more. The chain couples TRBV6-5 to TRBJ1-2, with 10 bases fitting TRBD1. Germline CDR1 is MNHEY and CDR2 is SVGAGI. Trimming at V came to 4 bases and at J to 2 bases, leaving 4 bases not matched to a gene. The CDR3 sequence is 15 residues long. DNA for the CDR3: TGTGCCAGCAGTTCTCGGACAGGGGGAAACTATGGCTACACCTTC. Its protein is CASSSRTGGNYGYTF.

As concerns this clonotype: At one of its ends the junction is not consistent with the germline gene, which may arise from a read error. The rearrangement joins TRBV6-2 or TRBV6-3 to TRBJ2-5, with 7 positions matching TRBD1. This CDR3 spans 14 amino acids. CDR1 and CDR2 from the germline V gene are MNHEY and SVGEGT. The CDR3 DNA follows: TGTGCCAGCAGTTATCCGACAGGGCAAGGGACCCAGTACTTC. This codes for CASSYPTGQGTQYF.

This clonotype was detected only a few times. The chain links TRBV20-1 to TRBJ2-1, with 7 bases matching TRBD2. Germline V lookup: CDR1 DFQATT, CDR2 SNEGSKA (reference sequence). The CDR3 is 16 amino acids. Trimming took 3 bases from V and 0 from J; bases not matched to a gene: 8. The CDR3 is CSASRVAGVSYNEQFF. CDR3 coding DNA: TGCAGTGCTAGTCGGGTCGCGGGAGTCTCCTACAATGAGCAGTTCTTC.

The chain is built from TRBV7-2 and TRBJ1-2; TRBD1 might be the D (5 bases). CDR1 and CDR2 from the germline V gene are SGHTA and FQGNSA. Trimming took 3 bases from V and 1 from J, leaving 15 bases between them. CDR3 length equals 16 residues. The CDR3 reads CASSFPRGVLNYGYTF. The CDR3 DNA follows: TGTGCCAGCAGCTTCCCCCGGGGGGTTCTTAACTATGGCTACACCTTC.

This sequence joins TRBV6-1 and TRBJ2-1; D gene unclear. Germline CDR1 reads MNHNS; CDR2 reads SASEGT. Trimming shortened V by 4 bases and J by 6 bases, and 16 bases separated the two germline ends. The CDR3 length is 15 residues. The CDR3 sequence is CASSAIFSETNEQFF. The CDR3 coding sequence is TGTGCCAGCAGTGCGATTTTTTCGGAGACCAATGAGCAGTTCTTC.

The rearrangement uses TRBV20-1 and TRBJ2-1, with D possibly called TRBD1 or TRBD2 (5 bases each). Germline loops: CDR1 DFQATT, CDR2 SNEGSKA (reference sequence). The CDR3 has 14 amino acids. V lost 6 bases to trimming and J lost 5 bases, with 17 bases between them. CDR3 sequence reads: CSAKGMGPNNEQFF. The CDR3 nucleotides read TGCAGTGCCAAAGGCATGGGACCGAACAATGAGCAGTTCTTC.

The V call is TRBV7-7, the J call TRBJ2-5; 7 bases are shared with TRBD2. Germline CDR1 reads SSHAT; CDR2 reads FNYEAQ (reference sequence). CDR3 length: 15 residues. The trim removed 5 bases at V and 4 bases at J, leaving 10 bases unmatched. The CDR3 loop is CASSPLGGLGETQYF. The CDR3 DNA is TGTGCCAGCAGCCCTCTGGGAGGGTTGGGAGAGACCCAGTACTTC.